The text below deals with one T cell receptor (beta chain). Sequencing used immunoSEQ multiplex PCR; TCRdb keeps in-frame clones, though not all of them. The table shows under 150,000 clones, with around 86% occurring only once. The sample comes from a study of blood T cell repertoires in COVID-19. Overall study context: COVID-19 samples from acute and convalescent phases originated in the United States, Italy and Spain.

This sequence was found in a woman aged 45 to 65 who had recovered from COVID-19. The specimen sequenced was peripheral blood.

The CDR3 nucleotides are TGTGCCAGCAGCCTGGACTTATACACAGATACGCAGTATTTT. Translated, it gives CASSLDLYTDTQYF. The rearrangement uses TRBV5-5 and TRBJ2-3, with D possibly matching TRBD2 (5 bases). Germline V gives CDR1 SGHKS, CDR2 YYEKEE (reference sequence). V was trimmed by 4 bases and J by 2 bases, leaving 11 bases between them. This CDR3 has 14 residues.